One sample yielded the 14 T cell receptor beta chains listed below, sequenced in a study of regulatory T cells in long-lasting Graves disease. Building the TCR beta libraries relied on iRepertoire HTBI primers, and CDR3 regions underwent Arm-PCR. TCRdb re-analysed the multiplex PCR reads in MiXCR, keeping a single row per CDR3 protein. The sample records about 440,000 distinct CDR3 sequences, less than 20% being singletons. Time point meaning: newly diagnosed GD, antithyroid drugs for less than 3 months. Scientists built the TCR library using RNA that was extracted from PBMCs. In addition, the sample was reused for a study of T cells in Graves' hyperthyroidism and ophthalmopathy.

Sequenced here: peripheral blood mononuclear cells (PBMCs), sampled at new diagnosis, from a patient treated with antithyroid drugs. Source of these receptors: a woman between 25 and 40 years old with Graves disease.

This clonotype has a count of ten or more. This rearrangement joins TRBV2 to TRBJ2-7, with a tentative D call TRBD1 (6 bases). In germline, CDR1 is SNHLY, CDR2 FYNNEI. This CDR3 spans 16 amino acids. V was trimmed by 2 bases and J by 7 bases, leaving 21 bases between them. The CDR3 here is CASSEMSWTVISEQYF. CDR3 sequence (DNA): TGTGCCAGCAGTGAAATGTCCTGGACAGTTATCTCGGAGCAGTACTTC.

Ten or more counts support this clonotype. This chain connects TRBV27 to TRBJ1-1, with 9 bases aligning to TRBD1. The CDR3 sequence is 15 residues long. CDR1 is MNHEY, CDR2 SMNVEV, per germline (reference sequence). V was clipped by 5 bases and J by 5 bases; unmatched bases: 9. CDR3 sequence reads: CASSRTGGAGTEAFF. CDR3 nucleotide sequence: TGTGCCAGCAGTCGCACAGGGGGCGCGGGGACTGAAGCTTTCTTT.

Ten or more counts support this clonotype. This sequence joins TRBV7-2 and TRBJ2-3, with a possible D match to TRBD1 (5 bases). With 2 bases removed from V and 4 bases from J, the gap between germline ends came to 13 bases. The CDR3 spans 15 residues. Germline V lookup: CDR1 SGHTA, CDR2 FQGNSA. The CDR3 loop reads CASSLSSGRADTQYF. CDR3 DNA sequence: TGTGCCAGCAGCTTATCCTCGGGCAGGGCAGATACGCAGTATTTT.

This clonotype was found many times. The V and J genes are TRBV6-5 and TRBJ2-2, with D maybe TRBD1 (7 bases). V was shortened by 2 bases and J by 6 bases, with 16 bases between the two germline ends. The germline V gene has CDR1 MNHEY and CDR2 SVGAGI. The CDR3 extends over 16 amino acids. Here the CDR3 DNA reads TGTGCCAGCAGTTACCAGGGGGGCAGTTGGGCCGGGGAGCTGTTTTTT. The encoded protein is CASSYQGGSWAGELFF.

The chain carries TRBV7-9 and TRBJ2-7; perhaps TRBD1 as D (5 bases). Germline V CDR1 and CDR2: SEHNR, FQNEAQ (reference sequence). The CDR3 length is 13 residues. The V end lost 3 bases, the J end lost 4 bases, and 10 bases lay between the germline ends. The DNA of the CDR3 is TGTGCCAGCAGCTTCGCAACAGGTTACGAGCAGTACTTC. Translation: CASSFATGYEQYF.

In this sample, this clonotype turned up many times. V gene TRBV6-1 combines with J gene TRBJ1-2; the match to TRBD1 covers 8 bases. Per germline, CDR1 MNHNS and CDR2 SASEGT. The CDR3 has 14 residues. V was pared by 5 bases and J by 2 bases, with 4 bases of the junction left unmatched. The CDR3, as DNA: TGTGCCAGCAGTCGGACAGGGAGAAACTATGGCTACACCTTC. It is translated as CASSRTGRNYGYTF.

This clonotype was seen at least ten times. The chain combines TRBV2 with TRBJ2-3; 9 nucleotides align to TRBD2. V shed 7 bases, J shed 1 base, and the junction held 6 bases outside the gene matches. The germline V gene has CDR1 SNHLY and CDR2 FYNNEI. CDR3 size: 15 residues. CDR3 in amino acids: CASKTIAGGTDTQYF. As DNA, the CDR3 is TGTGCCAGCAAAACTATAGCGGGAGGCACAGATACGCAGTATTTT.

This clonotype showed up many times. The chain employs TRBV7-2 and TRBJ2-3; possibly TRBD2 for D (5 bases). Germline values: CDR1 SGHTA, CDR2 FQGNSA. Trimming took 5 bases from V and 0 from J, leaving 9 bases between them. This CDR3 has 14 amino acids. CDR3 protein: CASSRLYSTDTQYF. CDR3 in DNA: TGTGCCAGCAGCAGACTATATAGCACAGATACGCAGTATTTT.

The CDR3 reads CASSYSMRSPGVDTQYF. The CDR3 region has the DNA TGTGCCAGCAGTTACTCGATGAGGTCCCCCGGAGTAGATACGCAGTATTTT. V is TRBV6-6 and J is TRBJ2-3; no reliable D call. This CDR3 has 17 amino acids. Between the trimmed V and J ends, which lost 0 bases and 5 bases, there was a span of 18 bases. Germline CDR1 MNHNY, CDR2 SVGAGI (reference sequence).

This clonotype was found many times. The chain employs TRBV20-1 and TRBJ2-1; TRBD2 aligns across 7 bases. The J segment lost 3 bases and the V segment lost 0 bases, leaving 8 bases of the junction unmatched. CDR3 length: 16 residues. Per the germline V gene, CDR1 is DFQATT and CDR2 is SNEGSKA (reference sequence). The CDR3 here is CSARDRLATYYNEQFF. The CDR3 region has the DNA TGCAGTGCTAGAGACCGACTAGCTACTTACTACAATGAGCAGTTCTTC.

The J gene is TRBJ2-7, the V gene TRBV7-3; D remains unclear. In germline, CDR1 is SGHTA, CDR2 FQGTGA. Trimming left V 5 bases short and J 3 bases short, with 17 bases between. CDR3 length: 15 amino acids. The CDR3 is CASSVDPRRYYEQYF. In nucleotides, the CDR3 is TGTGCCAGCAGCGTAGACCCCAGACGGTACTACGAGCAGTACTTC.

This clonotype appeared many times. The chain uses TRBV11-2 and TRBJ1-1; 7 bases fit TRBD1. The length of the CDR3 is 16 residues. V lost 1 base, J lost 1 base, and 6 bases stayed unmatched. CDR1 and CDR2 (germline): SGHAT, FQNNGV. The CDR3 DNA reads as TGTGCCAGCAGCTTAGGGCAGGGGGTGAAGAACACTGAAGCTTTCTTT. Translated, it gives CASSLGQGVKNTEAFF.

There are many counts of this clonotype. The chain links TRBV3-1 to TRBJ1-1, with D possibly being TRBD1 (6 bases). V was trimmed by 0 bases and J by 8 bases, leaving 10 bases between them. The CDR3 has 13 residues. Germline lookup yields CDR1 LGHDT and CDR2 YNNKEL (reference sequence). Written as DNA, the CDR3 is TGTGCCAGCAGCCAAGACAGGGGTGCAGAAGCTTTCTTT. Its translation is CASSQDRGAEAFF.

The sample holds many counts of this clonotype. This sequence joins TRBV3-1 and TRBJ2-2; D not resolved. V shed 0 bases and J shed 4 bases, with 9 bases lying between them. The CDR3 has 15 amino acids. Per germline, CDR1 LGHDT and CDR2 YNNKEL (reference sequence). The CDR3 DNA is TGTGCCAGCAGCCAAGATCCCATCGGCACCGGGGAGCTGTTTTTT. Translation gives CASSQDPIGTGELFF.